This T cell receptor (beta chain) was retrieved from a study of cytomegalovirus exposure and HLA in healthy donors. Findings of the study overall: Accurate predictions that matched the HLA-A and HLA-B alleles of most subjects were reportedly made from TCR beta sequences.

As concerns this clone: As yet, its antigen is unknown.

This CDR3 has 18 residues. Primers: 60 Vbeta forward and 13 Jbeta reverse. Sequencing was performed with immunoSEQ multiplex PCR; in TCRdb, only in-frame clones are kept and a portion is missing. The table has approximately 110,000 clones, around 80% seen once; the top ten hold less than 1.1%. Sequences were obtained from PBMCs. This clonotype was obtained from a woman aged 30 to 39 in good health and CMV-seronegative. The rearrangement links TRBV1 to TRBJ2-7; the table names TRBD1, a call not compared with the DNA. TRBV1 is described as a pseudogene. The CDR3 coding sequence is TGCACCAGCAGCCTTCGGACAGGGTCCTTCAATTATTCCTACGAGCAGTACTTC. This codes for CTSSLRTGSFNYSYEQYF.